This T cell receptor (beta chain) derives from a study of T cells in localized non-small cell lung cancer. Study-wide results and limits: Clonality peaked in uninvolved adjacent lung rather than tumor. Adjacent lung tissue had a median around 50 of the top 100 clones found in the tumor.

As for this clone: What it binds is not known.

TCRdb's copy holds only in-frame clones and misses some; the assay was immunoSEQ multiplex PCR. The sample includes under 95,000 clones, around 80% of them seen just once. The junction had 7 bases not matched to a gene; V was cut back by 6 bases and J by 2 bases. From germline, CDR1 is SGHAT and CDR2 FQNNGV. The CDR3 is 16 residues long. The chain is built from TRBV11-2 and TRBJ2-2; 9 nucleotides align to TRBD1. The specimen comprised peripheral blood, sampled before any cancer treatment. The receptor was isolated from a female donor aged 60 or older with stage I lung adenocarcinoma. The CDR3 protein is CASSSGTGHNTGELFF. The CDR3 DNA reads as TGTGCCAGCAGTTCCGGGACAGGGCATAACACCGGGGAGCTGTTTTTT. The whole variable domain, remainder taken from reference TRBV11-2 and TRBJ2-2, is EAGVAQSPRYKIIEKRQSVAFWCNPISGHATLYWYQQILGQGPKLLIQFQNNGVVDDSQLPKDRFSAERLKGVDSTLKIQPAKLEDSAVYLCASSSGTGHNTGELFFGEGSRLTVL.